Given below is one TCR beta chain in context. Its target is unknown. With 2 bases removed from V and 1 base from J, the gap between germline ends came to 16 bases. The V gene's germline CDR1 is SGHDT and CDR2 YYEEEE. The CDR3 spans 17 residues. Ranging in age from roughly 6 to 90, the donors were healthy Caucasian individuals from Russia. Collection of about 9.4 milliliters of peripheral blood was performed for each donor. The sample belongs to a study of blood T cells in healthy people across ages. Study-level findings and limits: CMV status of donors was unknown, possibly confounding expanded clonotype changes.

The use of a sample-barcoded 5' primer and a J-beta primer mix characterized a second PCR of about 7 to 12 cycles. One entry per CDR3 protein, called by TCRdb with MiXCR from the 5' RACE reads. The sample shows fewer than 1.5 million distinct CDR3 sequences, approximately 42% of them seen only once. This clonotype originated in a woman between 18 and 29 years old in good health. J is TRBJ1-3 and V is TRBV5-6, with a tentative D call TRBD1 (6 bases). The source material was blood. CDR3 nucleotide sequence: TGTGCCAGCAGCTTAGCACAGGGAGGTACATCTGGAAACACCATATATTTT. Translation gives CASSLAQGGTSGNTIYF.